This entry features one T cell receptor beta chain sequence. The entry originates in a study of blood T cell repertoires in COVID-19. Authors' analysis steps: Amplification of reference gene primers provided the estimated nucleated cell counts. The table came from immunoSEQ multiplex PCR; TCRdb's copy has only in-frame clones and leaves some out. That table furnishes V, J and clone size, whereas the DNA furnished D and trimming. The sample holds some 240,000 clones, around 81% seen once. The study recruited people aged about 18 to 89 years across approximately 23 US areas. Researchers sorted participants into cohorts using their self-reported clinical history. Recovered status in Cohort 3 required two negative PCRs, clearance, or symptom resolution. The material sequenced was PBMCs or T cells enriched from blood (not recorded which). The clonotype comes from a man aged 50 to 59 who had recovered from COVID-19.

CDR3 DNA sequence: TGTGCCAGCAGCCCTTCCTCTGGAAACACCATATATTTT. It is translated as CASSPSSGNTIYF. This chain connects TRBV7-3 to TRBJ1-3, with no clear D. CDR1 and CDR2 (germline): SGHTA, FQGTGA. Trimming removed 5 bases from V and 0 bases from J, with 5 bases in between. The CDR3 sequence is 13 residues long.